One and the same sample provided the 13 T cell receptor beta chains below, sequenced in a study of blood T cell repertoires in COVID-19 (dated by TCRdb to 2018 to 2020). The protocol used for the library was the immunoSEQ multiplex PCR assay. TCRdb limited this immuneACCESS table to in-frame rearrangements with V and J called. A share of clones is missing; checked studies link under half to unresolved V genes, and the rest is unexplained. The sample table records about 180,000 clones; roughly 87% of these occur just once. Jointly, the top ten make up approximately 9.1% of the sample. The sample comprised peripheral blood. Receptor source: a woman in her seventies with acute or convalescent COVID-19.

V is TRBV19 and J is TRBJ1-5; D possibly corresponds to TRBD1 (6 bases). There are 15 residues in the CDR3. The germline gives CDR1 LNHDA, CDR2 SQIVND (reference sequence). V dropped 5 bases and J dropped 3 bases, with 14 bases sitting between them. CDR3: CASSQRDTYNQPQHF. CDR3 sequence (DNA): TGTGCCAGTAGTCAGAGGGACACCTACAATCAGCCCCAGCATTTT.

V usage is TRBV5-6 and J usage is TRBJ2-5; TRBD1 is a possible D gene (6 bases). This CDR3 is built from 15 residues. Trimming shortened V by 2 bases and J by 1 base, and 12 bases separated the two germline ends. Germline V lookup: CDR1 SGHDT, CDR2 YYEEEE. The CDR3 reads CASSFQGRGQETQYF. The CDR3 DNA sequence: TGTGCCAGCAGCTTCCAGGGGCGCGGCCAAGAGACCCAGTACTTC.

The V and J genes are TRBV2 and TRBJ1-3; weak D call: TRBD1 (5 bases). CDR3 length equals 13 residues. Germline values: CDR1 SNHLY, CDR2 FYNNEI. V shed 2 bases and J shed 9 bases, with 11 bases lying between them. The CDR3 here is CASSESRGTTIYF. In DNA, the CDR3 is TGTGCCAGCAGTGAATCAAGGGGCACCACCATATATTTT.

J is TRBJ2-1 and V is TRBV27, with TRBD2 identical over 11 bases. Germline V gene sequence: CDR1 MNHEY, CDR2 SMNVEV (reference sequence). CDR3 size: 17 residues. The ends lost 5 bases at V and 7 bases at J; junction bases unmatched: 13. The CDR3 is CASSTLFTSGSGNEQFF. CDR3 coding DNA: TGTGCCAGCAGTACGCTCTTCACTAGCGGGAGCGGTAATGAGCAGTTCTTC.

Here the CDR3 reads CASSQDSGGHTDTQYF. The CDR3 nucleotides read TGTGCCAGCAGCCAAGATAGCGGGGGACACACAGATACGCAGTATTTT. The chain links TRBV4-2 to TRBJ2-3; 9 bases align to TRBD2. The germline V gene encodes CDR1 LGHNA and CDR2 YNFKEQ. V shed 0 bases and J 2 bases; nucleotides not matched to a gene: 3. The CDR3 is 16 amino acids.

The rearrangement joins TRBV6-1 to TRBJ1-2; 7 nucleotides line up with TRBD1. Trimming cost V 6 bases and J 4 bases; bases outside gene matches: 5. The CDR3 sequence is 13 residues long. Germline V gene sequence: CDR1 MNHNS, CDR2 SASEGT. This chain's CDR3 is CASSRDRAYGYTF. The CDR3 region has the DNA TGTGCCAGCAGCAGAGACAGGGCCTATGGCTACACCTTC.

V gene TRBV3-1 (or the pseudogene TRBV3-2) combines with J gene TRBJ2-7, with D perhaps TRBD1 (6 bases). The CDR3 runs to 14 residues. CDR1 is LGHDT, CDR2 YNNKEL, per germline (reference sequence). The ends were cut back, 4 bases at V and 4 bases at J, with 14 bases in the middle. CDR3 bases: TGTGCCAGCAGCCTAAGTCCCCAGGGGTACGAGCAGTACTTC. Amino acids: CASSLSPQGYEQYF.

This sequence joins TRBV28 and TRBJ1-6; tentative D call: TRBD1 (5 bases). The ends were cut back, 3 bases at V and 6 bases at J, with 15 bases in the middle. The CDR3 length is 16 residues. Germline-derived CDR1 and CDR2 are MDHEN and SYDVKM. The CDR3 nucleotides read TGTGCCAGCAGTTTTGGGGAGGGGACTCTTAATTCACCCCTCCACTTT. Translated, it gives CASSFGEGTLNSPLHF. Variable domain in full (rest from reference TRBV28 and TRBJ1-6): DVKVTQSSRYLVKRTGEKVFLECVQDMDHENMFWYRQDPGLGLRLIYFSYDVKMKEKGDIPEGYSVSREKKERFSLILESASTNQTSMYLCASSFGEGTLNSPLHFGNGTRLTVT.

This clone has a single count. V is TRBV12-3 or TRBV12-4 and J is TRBJ1-2, with TRBD1 matching over 7 bases. CDR3 length equals 13 residues. The junction had 4 bases not matched to a gene; V was cut back by 3 bases and J by 6 bases. The CDR3 DNA follows: TGTGCCAGCAGTTTCGACAGGGCGGATGGCTACACCTTC. It specifies CASSFDRADGYTF.

The V call is TRBV7-2, the J call TRBJ2-1; TRBD2 aligns across 15 bases. The CDR3 runs to 16 residues. V lost 5 bases to trimming and J lost 7 bases; unmatched junction nucleotides: 6. Germline CDR1 is SGHTA and CDR2 is FQGNSA. This CDR3 is CASSQGLAGGENEQFF. Here the CDR3 DNA reads TGTGCCAGCAGCCAGGGACTAGCGGGGGGTGAGAATGAGCAGTTCTTC.

The CDR3 DNA sequence: TGTGCCACCAGCAGAGATCGGGCAGGGTGGAGAAACACCATATATTTT. Translating it yields CATSRDRAGWRNTIYF. J is TRBJ1-3 and V is TRBV15; D may be TRBD1 (5 bases). Trimming removed 0 bases from V and 5 bases from J, with 14 bases in between. This CDR3 region has 16 residues. Looked up from germline, CDR1 is LNHNV and CDR2 is YYDKDF (reference sequence).

The chain is built from TRBV7-9 and TRBJ1-1; possibly TRBD1 for D (5 bases). The CDR3 runs to 14 residues. The ends were cut back, 3 bases at V and 1 base at J, with 9 bases in the middle. Per the germline V gene, CDR1 is SEHNR and CDR2 is FQNEAQ (reference sequence). The CDR3 DNA is TGTGCCAGCAGCTTTAGACAGCAGAACACTGAAGCTTTCTTT. This sequence encodes CASSFRQQNTEAFF.

The chain uses TRBV12-3 or TRBV12-4 and TRBJ1-1, with a possible D match to TRBD1 (6 bases). The V end lost 6 bases, the J end lost 5 bases, and 13 bases lay between the germline ends. This CDR3 has 13 residues. CDR3 nucleotides: TGTGCCAGCAGAGAACAGGGTGGTACTGAAGCTTTCTTT. Translation: CASREQGGTEAFF.